This T cell receptor beta chain appears in the sequencing data of a study of control samples from healthy donors and cancer patients. Sequencing was performed with immunoSEQ multiplex PCR; in TCRdb, only in-frame clones are kept and a portion is missing. The sample carries approximately 87,000 clones, about nine tenths recorded once. With V trimmed by 2 bases and J by 5 bases, 2 bases remained unmatched. The CDR3 totals 14 residues. Germline V gene data show CDR1 as ENHRY and CDR2 as SYGVKD. Sequenced material: blood. The chain couples TRBV10-3 to TRBJ1-4, with 7 bases lining up with TRBD1. The sequence came from a man aged 50 or older in good health. The DNA for the CDR3 is TGTGCCATCAGTGAGAGGGGACAGAATGAAAAACTGTTTTTT. This encodes CAISERGQNEKLFF.